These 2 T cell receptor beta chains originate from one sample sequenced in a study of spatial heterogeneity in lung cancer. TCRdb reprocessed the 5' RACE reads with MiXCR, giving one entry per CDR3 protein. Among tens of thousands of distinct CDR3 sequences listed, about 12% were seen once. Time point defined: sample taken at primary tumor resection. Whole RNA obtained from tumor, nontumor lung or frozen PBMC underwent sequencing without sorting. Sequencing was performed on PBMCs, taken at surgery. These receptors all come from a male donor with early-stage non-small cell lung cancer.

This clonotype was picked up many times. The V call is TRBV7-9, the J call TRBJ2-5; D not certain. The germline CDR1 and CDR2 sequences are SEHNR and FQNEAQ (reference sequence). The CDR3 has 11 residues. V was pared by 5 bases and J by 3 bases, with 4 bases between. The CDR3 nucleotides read TGTGCCAGCAGCATAGAAGAGACCCAGTACTTC. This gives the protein CASSIEETQYF.

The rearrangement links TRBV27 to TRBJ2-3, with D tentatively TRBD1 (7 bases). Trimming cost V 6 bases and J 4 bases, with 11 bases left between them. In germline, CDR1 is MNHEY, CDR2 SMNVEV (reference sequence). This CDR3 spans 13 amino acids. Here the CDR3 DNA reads TGTGCCAGCAGACAGGGGACTCCAGATACGCAGTATTTT. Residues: CASRQGTPDTQYF.